The clone carrying this TCR beta chain was observed a handful of times. The antigen is undetermined. These data come from a study of post-analysis software for immune sequencing data. Study-wide findings and caveats: Those samples that were prepared in the same batch co-clustered strongly by F measure. Among 5 or 6 TRBV segments more frequent in patients than controls were TRBV5-6, TRBV5-1 and TRBV20-1.

Carried by the TCR beta cDNA libraries were unique molecular identifiers. TCRdb re-derived calls from the PCR reads in MiXCR, one entry per CDR3 protein. The sample has roughly 200,000 distinct CDR3 sequences, about 30% seen once; the top ten hold 3.4%. The CDR3 length is 14 residues. Looked up from germline, CDR1 is SQVTM and CDR2 is ANQGSEA. Trimming cost V 0 bases and J 4 bases, with 9 bases left between them. The source of this sequence is a girl aged 2-17 years with multiple sclerosis. The chain employs TRBV29-1 and TRBJ1-4; D ambiguous. The sample comprised blood. The CDR3 reads CSVEDGQFNEKLFF. The CDR3 DNA is TGCAGCGTTGAAGATGGGCAGTTTAATGAAAAACTGTTTTTT.